The next 28 T cell receptor beta chains were all read from a single sample in a study of OX40 agonist ivuxolimab in advanced cancers. Sequencing was performed with immunoSEQ multiplex PCR; in TCRdb, only in-frame clones are kept and a portion is missing. In the table there are roughly 65,000 clones, around 85% of which are singletons. The specimen comprised CD4+ or CD8+ T cells sorted from blood, sampled in a trial of the OX40 agonist ivuxolimab. Receptor source: an adult with an advanced solid tumor such as melanoma, head and neck, liver or kidney cancer.

This chain links TRBV11-3 with TRBJ2-1; D is unresolved. Germline V CDR1 and CDR2: SGHNT, YENEEA. The CDR3 has 13 residues. Between the trimmed V and J ends, which lost 4 bases and 7 bases, there was a span of 11 bases. The CDR3 here is CASSSRVRNEQFF. The CDR3 nucleotides read TGTGCCAGCAGCTCTAGGGTAAGGAATGAGCAGTTCTTC.

This clone was detected only once. The chain has TRBV27 and TRBJ2-7; TRBD2 matches at 11 bases. Germline V CDR1 and CDR2: MNHEY, SMNVEV (reference sequence). This CDR3 is 15 amino acids long. V shed 6 bases and J 4 bases; nucleotides not matched to a gene: 8. The CDR3 spells CASRLFSGRDYEQYF. In nucleotides, the CDR3 is TGTGCCAGCAGGTTGTTTAGCGGGAGGGATTACGAGCAGTACTTC.

The V gene is TRBV28, the J gene TRBJ2-1, with 9 positions matching TRBD2. V lost 7 bases to trimming and J lost 4 bases; unmatched junction nucleotides: 17. The CDR3 runs 18 residues. The germline V gene has CDR1 MDHEN and CDR2 SYDVKM. CDR3 coding DNA: TGTGCCAGCACCCTGGGACTAGCTGTTAGTGTTACTTACAATGAGCAGTTCTTC. As protein: CASTLGLAVSVTYNEQFF.

The chain employs TRBV11-2 and TRBJ2-7, with a possible D match to TRBD1 (6 bases). Germline V CDR1 and CDR2: SGHAT, FQNNGV. V lost 3 bases and J 3 bases, leaving 12 bases between the germline ends. The CDR3 extends over 14 amino acids. CDR3 protein: CASSFGGGNYEQYF. CDR3 DNA: TGTGCCAGCAGCTTCGGTGGGGGCAACTACGAGCAGTACTTC.

The CDR3 DNA is TGCGCCAGCAGCTTGGATTCGAGGAACACTGAAGCTTTCTTT. This encodes CASSLDSRNTEAFF. J is TRBJ1-1 and V is TRBV5-1; D uncertain. The germline gives CDR1 SGHRS, CDR2 YFSETQ. Trimming shortened V by 0 bases and J by 1 base, and 7 bases separated the two germline ends. This CDR3 is 14 amino acids long.

The chain joins TRBV27 to TRBJ1-1, with a weak D call TRBD1 (6 bases). The CDR3 contains 13 residues. V gave up 3 bases and J gave up 7 bases, with 12 bases separating them. Per the germline V gene, CDR1 is MNHEY and CDR2 is SMNVEV (reference sequence). The CDR3 protein is CASSFGGRSEAFF. The CDR3 coding sequence is TGTGCCAGCAGTTTTGGGGGGCGGAGTGAAGCTTTCTTT.

This clone was seen a single time. The V and J genes are TRBV7-2 and TRBJ2-3, with TRBD2 identical over 7 bases. Germline V gene data show CDR1 as SGHTA and CDR2 as FQGNSA. Trimming took 0 bases from V and 11 from J; bases not matched to a gene: 8. This CDR3 is built from 14 residues. CDR3 sequence (DNA): TGTGCCAGCAGCTTAGCGCTCGGGGACTACAGGCAGTATTTT. Translation: CASSLALGDYRQYF. Supplemented by reference TRBV7-2 and TRBJ2-3, the full variable domain reads GAGVSQSPSNKVTEKGKDVELRCDPISGHTALYWYRQSLGQGLEFLIYFQGNSAPDKSGLPSDRFSAERTGGSVSTLTIQRTQQEDSAVYLCASSLALGDYRQYFGPGTRLTVL.

This clone was counted only a few times. The chain links TRBV5-1 to TRBJ2-5; 8 bases match TRBD2. Germline trimming cut 6 bases from V and 4 bases from J; bases unmatched to any gene: 5. The germline V gene encodes CDR1 SGHRS and CDR2 YFSETQ. The CDR3 extends over 13 amino acids. In DNA, the CDR3 is TGCGCCAGCAAGCGGGAGAGAGGAGAGACCCAGTACTTC. It codes for CASKRERGETQYF. Combining the CDR3 with reference TRBV5-1 and TRBJ2-5 gives the whole variable domain KAGVTQTPRYLIKTRGQQVTLSCSPISGHRSVSWYQQTPGQGLQFLFEYFSETQRNKGNFPGRFSGRQFSNSRSEMNVSTLELGDSALYLCASKRERGETQYFGPGTRLLVL.

This clone was observed a handful of times. The V call is TRBV27, the J call TRBJ2-7, with 10 nucleotides matching TRBD2. The J segment lost 3 bases and the V segment lost 5 bases, leaving 13 bases of the junction unmatched. The CDR3 runs 17 residues. CDR1 MNHEY and CDR2 SMNVEV come from the germline V gene (reference sequence). The CDR3 loop reads CASSPQHSSGSFYEQYF. In DNA, the CDR3 is TGTGCCAGCAGTCCCCAGCACTCTAGCGGGAGTTTCTACGAGCAGTACTTC.

J is TRBJ2-5 and V is TRBV7-2; D not certain. CDR3 length equals 14 residues. Trimming stripped 1 base from V and 2 bases from J, with 8 bases between. Germline values: CDR1 SGHTA, CDR2 FQGNSA. Here the CDR3 reads CASSLVVSQETQYF. The CDR3 DNA reads TGTGCCAGCAGCTTAGTTGTATCACAAGAGACCCAGTACTTC.

V is TRBV25-1 and J is TRBJ2-3, with 7 bases that match TRBD1. V gave up 8 bases and J gave up 2 bases; unmatched junction bases: 10. The CDR3 sequence is 15 residues long. From germline, CDR1 is MGHDK and CDR2 SYGVNS. The CDR3 sequence: CASGDRVGATDTQYF. The CDR3 coding sequence is TGTGCCAGCGGAGACAGGGTGGGAGCCACAGATACGCAGTATTTT.

The chain is built from TRBV19 and TRBJ2-1, with 8 bases that match TRBD2. This CDR3 contains 14 residues. Per germline, CDR1 LNHDA and CDR2 SQIVND (reference sequence). The J segment lost 3 bases and the V segment lost 3 bases, leaving 1 base of the junction unmatched. The CDR3 bases are TGTGCCAGTAGTATCCTAGCGGGCTACAATGAGCAGTTCTTC. This sequence encodes CASSILAGYNEQFF.

V gene TRBV11-3 combines with J gene TRBJ2-3; possible D gene TRBD1, 5 bases. The V and J ends lost 1 base and 8 bases respectively, with 7 bases between them. The CDR3 covers 12 residues. CDR1 is SGHNT, CDR2 YENEEA, per germline. The CDR3 region is CASSLGRGTQYF. The CDR3 DNA reads TGTGCCAGCAGCTTAGGAAGGGGTACGCAGTATTTT.

V gene TRBV19 combines with J gene TRBJ2-5; 13 nucleotides match TRBD2. With the DNA end fitting TRBJ2-7 better, the J assignment may be wrong. From germline, CDR1 is LNHDA and CDR2 SQIVND (reference sequence). The CDR3 spans 14 residues. The CDR3 loop is CASSRTSGSYEQYF. As DNA, the CDR3 is TGTGCCAGTAGTAGGACTAGCGGGAGTTACGAGCAGTACTTC.

The chain is built from TRBV4-3 and TRBJ2-2, with a tentative D call TRBD2 (5 bases). Looked up from germline, CDR1 is LGHNA and CDR2 is YSLEER. V was cut by 0 bases and J by 7 bases, with 18 bases left in between. The CDR3 is made up of 17 amino acids. Here the CDR3 reads CASSQDRASSEVGELFF. For the CDR3, the DNA is TGCGCCAGCAGCCAAGATCGAGCCAGTTCGGAGGTCGGGGAGCTGTTTTTT.

The chain carries TRBV4-1 and TRBJ1-5; D is ambiguous. This CDR3 spans 13 amino acids. Germline CDR1 is MGHRA and CDR2 is YSYEKL. Trimming removed 1 base at V and 4 bases at J, with 5 bases between. For the CDR3, the DNA is TGCGCCAGCAGCCAAGCCTTAAATCAGCCCCAGCATTTT. As protein: CASSQALNQPQHF.

The chain recombines TRBV27 with TRBJ2-7, with D tentatively TRBD2 (5 bases). The CDR3 sequence is 13 residues long. V was cut by 1 base and J by 7 bases, with 11 bases left in between. CDR1 MNHEY and CDR2 SMNVEV come from the germline V gene (reference sequence). CDR3 amino acids: CASSLYPREEQYF. CDR3 DNA sequence: TGTGCCAGCAGTTTATACCCCCGGGAAGAGCAGTACTTC.

The chain employs TRBV11-1 and TRBJ2-5; TRBD2 aligns across 13 bases. Germline V lookup: CDR1 SGHAT, CDR2 FQDESV (reference sequence). V shed 5 bases, J shed 5 bases, and the junction held 11 bases outside the gene matches. The CDR3 runs to 17 residues. DNA of the CDR3: TGTGCCAGCAGCCCGGATGGACTAGCGGGAGATTGGGAGACCCAGTACTTC. It yields the protein CASSPDGLAGDWETQYF. Variable domain in full (rest from reference TRBV11-1 and TRBJ2-5): EAEVAQSPRYKITEKSQAVAFWCDPISGHATLYWYRQILGQGPELLVQFQDESVVDDSQLPKDRFSAERLKGVDSTLKIQPAELGDSAMYLCASSPDGLAGDWETQYFGPGTRLLVL.

V usage is TRBV19 and J usage is TRBJ2-5; D is uncertain. The V end was cut by 5 bases, the J end by 5 bases, with 12 bases between. The CDR3 is 13 amino acids. Germline CDR1 and CDR2: LNHDA and SQIVND (reference sequence). The CDR3 nucleotides read TGTGCCAGTAGTCCAGGATTTCAGGAGACCCAGTACTTC. The encoded protein is CASSPGFQETQYF.

J is TRBJ2-5 and V is TRBV28, with D tentatively TRBD1 or TRBD2 (5 bases each). Judging by the DNA end, TRBJ2-7 fits better; the J call may be wrong. Germline CDR1 MDHEN, CDR2 SYDVKM. The CDR3 has 14 amino acids. CDR3: CASSPLGEEYEQYF. The CDR3 nucleotides read TGTGCCAGCAGCCCCCTGGGGGAAGAGTACGAGCAGTACTTC.

For the CDR3, the DNA is TGTGCCAGCAGCCAGGGACAGGGGGCCTACGAGCAGTACTTC. Residues: CASSQGQGAYEQYF. V and J are TRBV11-2 and TRBJ2-7; 11 bases align to TRBD1. V gave up 5 bases and J gave up 2 bases; unmatched junction bases: 2. The germline V gene encodes CDR1 SGHAT and CDR2 FQNNGV. This CDR3 spans 14 amino acids.

The chain uses TRBV28 and TRBJ2-7; D is uncertain. V dropped 5 bases and J dropped 2 bases, with 19 bases sitting between them. The CDR3 loop spans 16 amino acids. The germline V gene encodes CDR1 MDHEN and CDR2 SYDVKM. The CDR3, as DNA: TGTGCCAGCAGTCTACTGTCTATCCCTTCCCCCTACGAGCAGTACTTC. Amino acid sequence: CASSLLSIPSPYEQYF.

A word on this clone: A junction end diverges from the germline sequence, so it may reflect a read error. The rearrangement joins TRBV27 to TRBJ1-3, with 7 positions matching TRBD1. There are 10 residues in the CDR3. From germline, CDR1 is MNHEY and CDR2 SMNVEV (reference sequence). The CDR3 loop reads CASNRGRPFF. The CDR3 bases are TGTGCCAGCAATAGGGGGCGGCCCTTTTTT.

This chain uses TRBV5-4 with TRBJ2-3; 9 positions agree with TRBD1. This CDR3 has 15 residues. V was pared by 4 bases and J by 7 bases, with 10 bases of the junction left unmatched. Germline lookup yields CDR1 SGHNT and CDR2 YYREEE (reference sequence). CDR3 residues: CASSLPGQGLYTQYF. CDR3 nucleotides: TGTGCCAGCAGCCTCCCGGGACAGGGTCTTTATACGCAGTATTTT.

The CDR3 DNA is TGTGCCAGCAGTTTTTTGATCGGGAGGACTGACGAGAACACTGAAGCTTTCTTT. Encoded protein: CASSFLIGRTDENTEAFF. The rearrangement links TRBV28 to TRBJ1-1; D gene ambiguous. Trimming stripped 3 bases from V and 1 base from J, with 21 bases between. CDR3 length: 18 amino acids. Germline V gives CDR1 MDHEN, CDR2 SYDVKM.

The V call is TRBV2, the J call TRBJ2-5; no firm D call. The CDR3 length is 11 residues. The ends were cut back, 1 base at V and 4 bases at J, with 1 base in the middle. Germline V gene sequence: CDR1 SNHLY, CDR2 FYNNEI. The DNA for the CDR3 is TGTGCCAGCAGTGAAGTAGAGACCCAGTACTTC. The encoded protein is CASSEVETQYF.

The gene calls are TRBV7-2 and TRBJ2-1; 9 bases are a match to TRBD2. Germline lookup yields CDR1 SGHTA and CDR2 FQGNSA. Trimming at V came to 8 bases and at J to 6 bases, leaving 11 bases not matched to a gene. The length of the CDR3 is 15 residues. The chain's CDR3 is CASGFSLAGTNEQFF. CDR3 nucleotide sequence: TGTGCCAGCGGATTTTCCCTAGCGGGGACCAATGAGCAGTTCTTC.

This chain uses TRBV4-2 with TRBJ2-1; 7 positions agree with TRBD2. The length of the CDR3 is 16 residues. Germline V gene data show CDR1 as LGHNA and CDR2 as YNFKEQ. The junction had 10 bases not matched to a gene; V was cut back by 3 bases and J by 5 bases. The CDR3 spells CASSHSSLAEDNEQFF. The CDR3 bases are TGTGCCAGCAGCCACTCGTCCCTAGCGGAAGACAATGAGCAGTTCTTC.